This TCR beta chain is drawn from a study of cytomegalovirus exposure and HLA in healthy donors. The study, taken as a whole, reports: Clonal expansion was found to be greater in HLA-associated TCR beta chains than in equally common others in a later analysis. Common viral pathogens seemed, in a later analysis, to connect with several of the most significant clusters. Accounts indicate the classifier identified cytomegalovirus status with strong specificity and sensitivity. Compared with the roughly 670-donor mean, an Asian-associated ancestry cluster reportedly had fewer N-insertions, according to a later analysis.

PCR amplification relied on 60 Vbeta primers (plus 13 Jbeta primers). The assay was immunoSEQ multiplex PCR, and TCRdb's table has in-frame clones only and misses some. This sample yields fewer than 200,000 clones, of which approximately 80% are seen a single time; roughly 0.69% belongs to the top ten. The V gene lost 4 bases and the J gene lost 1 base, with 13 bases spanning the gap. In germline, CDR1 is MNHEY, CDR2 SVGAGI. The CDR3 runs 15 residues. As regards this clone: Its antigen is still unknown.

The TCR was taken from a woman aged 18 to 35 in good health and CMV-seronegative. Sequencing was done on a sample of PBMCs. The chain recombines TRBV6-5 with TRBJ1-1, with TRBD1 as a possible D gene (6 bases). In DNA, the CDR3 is TGTGCCAGCAGTTGGGGGCATGCCCGGAACACTGAAGCTTTCTTT. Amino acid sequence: CASSWGHARNTEAFF.